The 32 T cell receptor beta chains given below trace back to one sample, sequenced in a study of cytomegalovirus exposure and HLA in healthy donors. A multiplex PCR was run with 60 Vbeta primers and 13 Jbeta primers. Only in-frame clones appear in the TCRdb table, and some are missing; sequencing was by immunoSEQ multiplex PCR. The sample consists of 150,000 to 180,000 clones, around 79% of them appearing once. Sequencing used PBMCs. The receptors shown here come from a young man in good health and CMV-seropositive.

V is TRBV6-6 and J is TRBJ2-7; 9 nucleotides align to TRBD1. The junction had 17 bases not matched to a gene; V was cut back by 5 bases and J by 9 bases. The CDR3 totals 16 residues. CDR1 is MNHNY and CDR2 is SVGAGI in the germline V gene (reference sequence). DNA for the CDR3: TGTGCCAGCAGTGGCCATCCGGGACAGGGTTTACTAGGGCAGTACTTC. Translation gives CASSGHPGQGLLGQYF.

This chain connects TRBV19 to TRBJ2-3, with 12 bases that match TRBD2. The germline CDR1 and CDR2 sequences are LNHDA and SQIVND (reference sequence). J was trimmed by 2 bases and V by 4 bases; bases with no gene match: 4. The CDR3 sequence is 16 residues long. The CDR3 spells CASSTSSGRVTDTQYF. DNA of the CDR3: TGTGCCAGTAGTACTTCTAGCGGGAGGGTCACAGATACGCAGTATTTT.

The chain has TRBV19 and TRBJ2-7; tentatively, D is TRBD2 (6 bases). The CDR3 totals 12 residues. Deletions cut 3 bases from V and 6 bases from J, with 9 bases between. Germline values: CDR1 LNHDA, CDR2 SQIVND (reference sequence). The CDR3 DNA is TGTGCCAGTAGTATCGGACTAACCGAGCAGTACTTC. Its translation is CASSIGLTEQYF.

This clone was picked up one time. V usage is TRBV7-2 and J usage is TRBJ2-3; D perhaps matches TRBD2 (6 bases). The CDR3 runs 13 residues. Germline lookup yields CDR1 SGHTA and CDR2 FQGNSA. V shed 8 bases and J shed 3 bases, with 12 bases lying between them. The CDR3 sequence: CASGAGGTDTQYF. The CDR3 nucleotides are TGTGCCAGCGGCGCCGGAGGGACAGATACGCAGTATTTT.

There are a few counts of this clone. This rearrangement joins TRBV5-1 to TRBJ1-5; D is undetermined. The germline CDR1 and CDR2 sequences are SGHRS and YFSETQ. V was shortened by 0 bases and J by 2 bases, with 9 bases between the two germline ends. There are 15 residues in the CDR3. CDR3 residues: CASSLDGDGNQPQHF. The CDR3 nucleotides are TGCGCCAGCAGCTTGGACGGGGATGGCAATCAGCCCCAGCATTTT.

The chain carries TRBV7-3 and TRBJ1-2; D is uncertain. The CDR3 totals 12 residues. The V gene lost 8 bases and the J gene lost 8 bases, with 15 bases spanning the gap. The germline V gene has CDR1 SGHTA and CDR2 FQGTGA. The CDR3 DNA reads as TGTGCCAGCGGCCCTAAGGGAGGCGGCTACACCTTC. It specifies CASGPKGGGYTF.

The rearrangement uses TRBV29-1 and TRBJ2-3; tentative D call: TRBD2 (6 bases). V lost 5 bases to trimming and J lost 0 bases, with 9 bases between them. CDR3 size: 13 residues. Germline loops: CDR1 SQVTM, CDR2 ANQGSEA. CDR3 nucleotides: TGCAGCGTTCGCGGGATCAGCACAGATACGCAGTATTTT. The encoded protein is CSVRGISTDTQYF.

The CDR3 protein is CASSAWVGEDTQYF. CDR3 nucleotide sequence: TGTGCCAGCAGTGCGTGGGTGGGCGAAGATACGCAGTATTTT. This chain links TRBV6-4 with TRBJ2-3; D not certain. The V and J ends lost 4 bases and 5 bases respectively, with 13 bases between them. The CDR3 has 14 amino acids. CDR1 MRHNA and CDR2 SNTAGT come from the germline V gene.

The J gene is TRBJ1-1, the V gene TRBV9; D unclear. Germline loops: CDR1 SGDLS, CDR2 YYNGEE. With 0 bases removed from V and 3 bases from J, the gap between germline ends came to 6 bases. This CDR3 has 13 residues. CDR3 region: CASSVVRDTEAFF. Written as DNA, the CDR3 is TGTGCCAGCAGCGTAGTGCGGGACACTGAAGCTTTCTTT.

The chain combines TRBV5-1 with TRBJ2-1; tentative D call: TRBD2 (7 bases). CDR3 length: 15 amino acids. V shed 0 bases and J shed 2 bases, with 9 bases lying between them. CDR1 SGHRS and CDR2 YFSETQ come from the germline V gene. CDR3 sequence (DNA): TGCGCCAGCAGCTTGGGGGGGGGCCCCTACAATGAGCAGTTCTTC. Its translation is CASSLGGGPYNEQFF.

The V and J genes are TRBV13 and TRBJ2-5; possible D gene TRBD2, 5 bases. This CDR3 comprises 14 residues. V dropped 0 bases and J dropped 0 bases, with 5 bases sitting between them. The germline V gene encodes CDR1 PRHDT and CDR2 FYEKMQ (reference sequence). The CDR3 protein is CASSLGGDQETQYF. CDR3 in DNA: TGTGCCAGCAGCTTAGGCGGGGACCAAGAGACCCAGTACTTC. The variable domain in full, with the rest retrieved from reference TRBV13 and TRBJ2-5, is AAGVIQSPRHLIKEKRETATLKCYPIPRHDTVYWYQQGPGQDPQFLISFYEKMQSDKGSIPDRFSAQQFSDYHSELNMSSLELGDSALYFCASSLGGDQETQYFGPGTRLLVL.

V is TRBV30 and J is TRBJ1-6; TRBD1 matches 7 bases. Germline values: CDR1 GTSNPN, CDR2 SVGIG (reference sequence). The V segment lost 0 bases and the J segment 1 base; nucleotides outside the gene matches: 18. The length of the CDR3 is 21 residues. Here the CDR3 reads CAWSVTGVGMGQVSYNSPLHF. The CDR3 nucleotides are TGTGCCTGGAGTGTAACAGGGGTGGGCATGGGGCAAGTATCCTATAATTCACCCCTCCACTTT.

This clone appeared once. The chain recombines TRBV12-2 with TRBJ1-1. TRBV12-2 is a known pseudogene. CDR3 length equals 18 residues. For the CDR3, the DNA is TGTGCAAGTCGCTTCGGTCCCACTCTAGGGAGGATCGACACTGAAGCTTTCTTT. Amino acids: CASRFGPTLGRIDTEAFF.

This clone has a single count. The genes are TRBV5-4 and TRBJ2-2, with a weak D call TRBD2 (5 bases). This CDR3 spans 13 amino acids. V was cut by 3 bases and J by 5 bases, with 8 bases left in between. Germline V gives CDR1 SGHNT, CDR2 YYREEE (reference sequence). CDR3 bases: TGTGCCAGCAGCTCCGAGGGAACCGGGGAGCTGTTTTTT. This sequence encodes CASSSEGTGELFF.

The J gene is TRBJ1-2, the V gene TRBV6-6, with D perhaps matching TRBD1 (6 bases). The CDR3 loop spans 12 amino acids. From germline, CDR1 is MNHNY and CDR2 SVGAGI (reference sequence). As DNA, the CDR3 is TGTGTAACAGGGAGTACTAACTATGGCTACACCTTC. It translates to CVTGSTNYGYTF.

The chain is built from TRBV25-1 and TRBJ2-7, with a possible D match to TRBD2 (5 bases). The CDR3 covers 13 residues. Germline V lookup: CDR1 MGHDK, CDR2 SYGVNS. V was clipped by 2 bases and J by 0 bases, with 5 bases between them. Here the CDR3 reads CASSEGSSYEQYF. CDR3 coding DNA: TGTGCCAGCAGTGAAGGGAGCTCCTACGAGCAGTACTTC.

The rearrangement uses TRBV6-5 and TRBJ2-2, with D tentatively TRBD1 (6 bases). Germline loops: CDR1 MNHEY, CDR2 SVGAGI. Deletions cut 2 bases from V and 6 bases from J, with 16 bases between. The CDR3 sequence is 16 residues long. CDR3 DNA: TGTGCCAGCAGTTACGGGACAAGGCAAAGGGCCGGGGAGCTGTTTTTT. Its translation is CASSYGTRQRAGELFF.

The V gene is TRBV29-1, the J gene TRBJ2-1, with 13 nucleotides matching TRBD2. The CDR3 extends over 12 amino acids. Germline-derived CDR1 and CDR2 are SQVTM and ANQGSEA. V shed 7 bases and J 13 bases; nucleotides not matched to a gene: 7. CDR3 protein: CSARTSGGPQFF. The CDR3 DNA follows: TGCAGCGCCCGGACTAGCGGGGGCCCCCAGTTCTTC.

The rearrangement uses TRBV29-1 and TRBJ1-2; the match to TRBD1 covers 8 bases. This CDR3 has 13 amino acids. V lost 5 bases and J lost 8; bases outside the gene matches: 10. Germline assignment: CDR1 SQVTM and CDR2 ANQGSEA. The CDR3: CSVLLRTGPGYTF. CDR3 in DNA: TGCAGCGTTTTACTTAGGACAGGGCCGGGCTACACCTTC.

This clone was found a few times. The V gene is TRBV27, the J gene TRBJ2-2; the D gene is possibly TRBD1 (6 bases). The CDR3 consists of 16 residues. In germline, CDR1 is MNHEY, CDR2 SMNVEV (reference sequence). Trimming pared 7 bases from V and 6 bases from J, leaving 21 bases between. The CDR3: CASTLRGGFLPGELFF. DNA for the CDR3: TGTGCCAGCACCTTACGAGGGGGATTTTTACCCGGGGAGCTGTTTTTT.

This chain links TRBV5-8 with TRBJ1-4; unclear D gene. The CDR3 spans 12 residues. From germline, CDR1 is SGHTS and CDR2 YDEGEE. Trimming removed 3 bases at V and 9 bases at J, with 9 bases between. CDR3 in amino acids: CASSSVGKKLFF. Written as DNA, the CDR3 is TGTGCCAGCAGCTCCGTGGGCAAAAAACTGTTTTTT.

This chain connects TRBV7-2 to TRBJ1-5; D uncertain. Germline-derived CDR1 and CDR2 are SGHTA and FQGNSA. The CDR3 contains 18 residues. V dropped 11 bases and J dropped 1 base, with 27 bases sitting between them. The CDR3 nucleotides are TGTGCCCCCACAAACCGGGCCACGGGATATATCAGCAATCAGCCCCAGCATTTT. Amino acids: CAPTNRATGYISNQPQHF.

This clone was seen only once. The chain employs TRBV18 and TRBJ1-5, with D hard to call. V lost 5 bases to trimming and J lost 4 bases, with 9 bases between them. This CDR3 contains 13 residues. Germline V gene data show CDR1 as KGHSH and CDR2 as LQKENI. CDR3 loop: CASSIAVNQPQHF. As DNA, the CDR3 is TGTGCCAGCTCAATAGCAGTTAATCAGCCCCAGCATTTT.

This clone was counted a single time. J is TRBJ2-7 and V is TRBV2; D perhaps matches TRBD2 (5 bases). Trimming took 6 bases from V and 7 from J, leaving 19 bases between them. The germline CDR1 and CDR2 sequences are SNHLY and FYNNEI. The CDR3 is made up of 14 amino acids. CDR3 nucleotides: TGTGCCAGCAGCGAGGGCCTTGGGATGAGTGAGCAGTACTTC. Translating it yields CASSEGLGMSEQYF.

V and J are TRBV6-5 and TRBJ2-7; 8 positions agree with TRBD2. With V trimmed by 8 bases and J by 12 bases, 9 bases remained unmatched. The CDR3 spans 11 residues. Germline values: CDR1 MNHEY, CDR2 SVGAGI. The CDR3 coding sequence is TGTGCCAGCTTCGGGGGGGGGCGTCTGTACTTC. This translates into CASFGGGRLYF.

The rearrangement links TRBV5-4 to TRBJ2-3, with 11 bases that match TRBD1. The CDR3 spans 15 residues. Germline assignment: CDR1 SGHNT and CDR2 YYREEE (reference sequence). V was clipped by 5 bases and J by 5 bases; unmatched bases: 7. The CDR3 DNA sequence: TGTGCCAGCAGATCTGGACAGGGGGCAATAGATACGCAGTATTTT. It is translated as CASRSGQGAIDTQYF.

The gene calls are TRBV5-1 and TRBJ2-2; D perhaps matches TRBD2 (6 bases). Deletions cut 4 bases from V and 7 bases from J, with 14 bases between. This CDR3 is 14 amino acids long. Germline values: CDR1 SGHRS, CDR2 YFSETQ. The CDR3 loop reads CASSKEGQGGELFF. CDR3 sequence (DNA): TGCGCCAGCAGCAAGGAGGGCCAGGGCGGGGAGCTGTTTTTT.

This chain links TRBV5-4 with TRBJ2-3; 7 bases match TRBD1. V was clipped by 0 bases and J by 6 bases; unmatched bases: 10. The CDR3 sequence is 16 residues long. In germline, CDR1 is SGHNT, CDR2 YYREEE (reference sequence). In nucleotides, the CDR3 is TGTGCCAGCAGCTTGGGGACAGGTAGCTCTCTTGATACGCAGTATTTT. It is translated as CASSLGTGSSLDTQYF.

The chain is built from TRBV9 and TRBJ1-3; TRBD1 matches 10 bases. Germline trimming cut 3 bases from V and 1 base from J; bases unmatched to any gene: 7. The CDR3 has 17 residues. Germline lookup yields CDR1 SGDLS and CDR2 YYNGEE. This chain's CDR3 is CASSAFRQGASGNTIYF. The CDR3 DNA reads TGTGCCAGCAGCGCGTTCCGACAGGGGGCATCTGGAAACACCATATATTTT.

This CDR3 reads CATSEGSYGYTF. The CDR3 DNA sequence: TGTGCCACCAGCGAGGGTTCTTATGGCTACACCTTC. The rearrangement links TRBV15 to TRBJ1-2; D uncertain. Germline CDR1 and CDR2: LNHNV and YYDKDF (reference sequence). The CDR3 has 12 amino acids. The ends were cut back, 5 bases at V and 5 bases at J, with 9 bases in the middle.

This clone was observed a few times. This sequence joins TRBV7-2 and TRBJ1-6; D remains unclear. The germline V gene encodes CDR1 SGHTA and CDR2 FQGNSA. The ends were cut back, 0 bases at V and 8 bases at J, with 8 bases in the middle. The CDR3 sequence is 14 residues long. CDR3 region: CASSLARLDSPLHF. In nucleotides, the CDR3 is TGTGCCAGCAGCTTAGCGCGTCTAGATTCACCCCTCCACTTT.

This clone was detected only once. The chain couples TRBV4-3 to TRBJ1-2; no definite D call. The CDR3 sequence is 15 residues long. Trimming pared 0 bases from V and 3 bases from J, leaving 11 bases between. Germline CDR1 and CDR2: LGHNA and YSLEER. The CDR3 loop is CASSQDFHTHYGYTF. The CDR3 bases are TGCGCCAGCAGCCAAGATTTCCACACCCACTATGGCTACACCTTC.